This TCR beta chain was sequenced during a study of siplizumab effects on memory and regulatory T cells. Sequencing used immunoSEQ multiplex PCR; TCRdb keeps in-frame clones, though not all of them. The data contain approximately 100,000 clones, 92% of them singletons. J lost 5 bases, V lost 6 bases, and 12 bases had no gene match. The germline V gene encodes CDR1 MNHEY and CDR2 SVGAGI. CDR3 length: 15 amino acids. The chain recombines TRBV6-5 with TRBJ2-5, with 7 nucleotides matching TRBD1. The source material was Tregs sorted from blood. This receptor was taken from a human donor in good health. The CDR3 region is CASSPNTNRGETQYF. DNA of the CDR3: TGTGCCAGCAGCCCAAATACCAACAGGGGCGAGACCCAGTACTTC.